Listed below are T cell receptor beta chains from one sample, sequenced in a study of blood T cells in healthy people across ages. MiXCR, applied by TCRdb to the 5' RACE reads, yields one record per CDR3 protein. This repertoire shows 890,000 or so distinct CDR3 sequences, around 68% found once; its top ten account for around 30%. Input material: blood. These receptors were obtained from a man aged 25-45 years in good health. Each CDR3 is given with its conserved first and last residue. Fields, in order: D gene, V gene, CDR3 length, clone size, J gene, CDR3 protein, CDR3 DNA. The D gene is left open where the match is weak. For some rows the clone size is stated as once, few or many, or as a class when expanded; others skip it.

d_call: TRBD1; v_call: TRBV5-5; cdr3_length: 18; clone_size: NA; j_call: TRBJ1-6; cdr3_aa: CASSPRPRGSSYNSPLHF; cdr3_nt: TGTGCCAGCAGCCCGAGGCCCAGGGGGAGCTCCTATAATTCACCCCTCCACTTT
d_call: TRBD1; v_call: TRBV3-1; cdr3_length: 17; clone_size: NA; j_call: TRBJ2-7; cdr3_aa: CASSRGLETGTYYEQYF; cdr3_nt: TGTGCCAGCAGCCGGGGTCTAGAGACAGGGACGTACTACGAGCAGTACTTC
d_call: NA; v_call: TRBV6-5; cdr3_length: 14; clone_size: NA; j_call: TRBJ1-1; cdr3_aa: CASRQQGSVTEAFF; cdr3_nt: TGTGCCAGCAGACAGCAGGGTTCGGTCACTGAAGCTTTCTTT
d_call: NA; v_call: TRBV12-3/TRBV12-4; cdr3_length: 14; clone_size: NA; j_call: TRBJ2-1; cdr3_aa: CASSLIEAWNEQFF; cdr3_nt: TGTGCCAGCAGTTTGATAGAGGCTTGGAATGAGCAGTTCTTC
d_call: TRBD2; v_call: TRBV4-3; cdr3_length: 16; clone_size: NA; j_call: TRBJ2-7; cdr3_aa: CASSQASGGPSYEQYF; cdr3_nt: TGCGCCAGCAGCCAAGCCAGCGGGGGCCCTTCCTACGAGCAGTACTTC
d_call: TRBD1; v_call: TRBV6-5; cdr3_length: 14; clone_size: NA; j_call: TRBJ2-7; cdr3_aa: CASSYSQGENEQYF; cdr3_nt: TGTGCCAGCAGTTACAGTCAGGGGGAGAACGAGCAGTACTTC
d_call: NA; v_call: TRBV28; cdr3_length: 13; clone_size: few; j_call: TRBJ2-1; cdr3_aa: CASSPTLGNEQFF; cdr3_nt: TGTGCCAGCAGCCCAACTCTAGGGAATGAGCAGTTCTTC
d_call: NA; v_call: TRBV7-3; cdr3_length: 13; clone_size: NA; j_call: TRBJ2-5; cdr3_aa: CASSRTSQETQYF; cdr3_nt: TGTGCCAGCAGTCGAACTAGCCAAGAGACCCAGTACTTC
d_call: NA; v_call: TRBV28; cdr3_length: 14; clone_size: NA; j_call: TRBJ1-1; cdr3_aa: CASSLPLMNTEAFF; cdr3_nt: TGTGCCAGCAGCCTTCCCCTCATGAACACTGAAGCTTTCTTT
d_call: NA; v_call: TRBV6-1; cdr3_length: 15; clone_size: few; j_call: TRBJ1-5; cdr3_aa: CASSLTGGSNQPQHF; cdr3_nt: TGTGCCAGCAGTTTGACAGGTGGGAGCAATCAGCCCCAGCATTTT
d_call: NA; v_call: TRBV20-1; cdr3_length: 15; clone_size: NA; j_call: TRBJ2-7; cdr3_aa: CSARVGAVLSYEQYF; cdr3_nt: TGCAGTGCTAGAGTAGGGGCGGTGCTCTCCTACGAGCAGTACTTC
d_call: NA; v_call: TRBV21-1; cdr3_length: 16; clone_size: NA; j_call: TRBJ1-4; cdr3_aa: CASSKGPVATNEKLFF; cdr3_nt: TGTGCCAGCAGCAAAGGCCCCGTTGCAACTAATGAAAAGCTGTTTTTT
d_call: TRBD2; v_call: TRBV11-1; cdr3_length: 17; clone_size: NA; j_call: TRBJ2-1; cdr3_aa: CASSSQGFAGGHNEQFF; cdr3_nt: TGTGCCAGCAGCTCCCAGGGGTTTGCGGGGGGCCACAATGAGCAGTTCTTC
d_call: TRBD1; v_call: TRBV11-2; cdr3_length: 17; clone_size: NA; j_call: TRBJ1-6; cdr3_aa: CASSPDRGRSYNSPLHF; cdr3_nt: TGTGCCAGCAGCCCCGACAGGGGGAGGTCCTATAATTCACCCCTCCACTTT
d_call: NA; v_call: TRBV6-1; cdr3_length: 15; clone_size: NA; j_call: TRBJ2-7; cdr3_aa: CASSDVSGKAGEQYF; cdr3_nt: TGTGCCAGCAGTGATGTGTCGGGAAAGGCGGGCGAGCAGTACTTC
d_call: TRBD1; v_call: TRBV12-3/TRBV12-4; cdr3_length: 13; clone_size: NA; j_call: TRBJ1-1; cdr3_aa: CASAGTGNTEAFF; cdr3_nt: TGTGCCAGCGCGGGGACAGGTAACACTGAAGCTTTCTTT
d_call: TRBD2; v_call: TRBV29-1; cdr3_length: 17; clone_size: NA; j_call: TRBJ2-3; cdr3_aa: CSVVYLAGGVYTDTQYF; cdr3_nt: TGCAGCGTTGTCTATCTAGCGGGGGGTGTCTATACAGATACGCAGTATTTT
d_call: NA; v_call: TRBV27; cdr3_length: 13; clone_size: once; j_call: TRBJ2-7; cdr3_aa: CASGTAGFGEQYF; cdr3_nt: TGTGCCAGCGGGACAGCGGGCTTCGGCGAGCAGTACTTC
d_call: NA; v_call: TRBV7-2; cdr3_length: 14; clone_size: NA; j_call: TRBJ2-3; cdr3_aa: CASSLGIAPDTQYF; cdr3_nt: TGTGCCAGCAGCTTAGGGATTGCCCCAGATACGCAGTATTTT
d_call: NA; v_call: TRBV28; cdr3_length: 13; clone_size: NA; j_call: TRBJ2-7; cdr3_aa: CASSFPRSYEQYF; cdr3_nt: TGTGCCAGCAGTTTCCCCAGGTCCTACGAGCAGTACTTC
d_call: NA; v_call: TRBV18; cdr3_length: 13; clone_size: once; j_call: TRBJ1-6; cdr3_aa: CASSPNYNSPLHF; cdr3_nt: TGTGCCAGCTCACCAAACTATAATTCACCCCTCCACTTT
d_call: NA; v_call: TRBV7-2; cdr3_length: 16; clone_size: few; j_call: TRBJ2-1; cdr3_aa: CASSHFGQGRYNEQFF; cdr3_nt: TGTGCCAGCAGCCATTTCGGCCAGGGAAGGTACAATGAGCAGTTCTTC